This T cell receptor (beta chain) was retrieved from a study of blood T cell repertoires in COVID-19. Study overall: Some COVID-19 samples were acute and others convalescent; all came from the United States, Italy and Spain. In each case, the material was cDNA or gDNA derived from T cells, B-cell-depleted T cells, or PBMCs.

This clone occurred a few times. CDR1 and CDR2 from the germline V gene are MNHEY and SMNVEV (reference sequence). The V segment lost 3 bases and the J segment 0 bases; nucleotides outside the gene matches: 5. The CDR3 has 15 amino acids. In the original analysis: Nucleated cell counts were estimated from reference gene primer amplification. Sequencing was performed with immunoSEQ multiplex PCR; in TCRdb, only in-frame clones are kept and a portion is missing. The D gene and trimming were derived from the DNA, and the V and J assignments and clone size from that table. The data contain approximately 49,000 clones, 84% of them singletons.

The clonotype comes from a man aged 50-59 years with acute or convalescent COVID-19. J is TRBJ2-7 and V is TRBV27; 7 bases line up with TRBD2. Sequenced input: peripheral blood. The DNA of the CDR3 is TGTGCCAGCAGTTTGAGCGGGACTGACTCCTACGAGCAGTACTTC. Translation gives CASSLSGTDSYEQYF.